This entry features one TCR beta chain sequence. What it binds is not known. A read error may be the cause here, since a much bigger clone is one base away. This record comes from a study of metastatic and nonmetastatic thyroid tumors. Findings and caveats of the study: As reported, TCR beta diversity in blood and tumor was significantly higher in malignant thyroid tumors than in benign nodules.

TCRdb reassembled clones from the PCR reads with MiXCR. The sample lists about 90,000 clones, around 7.8% seen once, with roughly 10% in the top ten. None of the patients had undergone any treatment ahead of thyroid surgery. The CDR3 has 15 amino acids. V was shortened by 5 bases and J by 0 bases, with 11 bases between the two germline ends. Germline assignment: CDR1 LNHDA and CDR2 SQIVND (reference sequence). This clonotype originated in a female donor with papillary thyroid cancer or a benign thyroid nodule (not recorded which). Some clones in this sample may be carry-over from other donors' samples. The sequenced material came from blood. The chain employs TRBV19 and TRBJ2-4; no definite D call. The CDR3 is CASSVGTSAKNIQYF. The CDR3 DNA reads as TGTGCCAGTAGTGTGGGAACATCAGCCAAAAACATTCAGTACTTC.